What follows is one T cell receptor (beta chain) and its context. The antigen is unknown. The record originates from a study of cytomegalovirus exposure and HLA in healthy donors. Findings and caveats of the study: Earlier analysis looked at TCR beta V segments, and most were productive about 90% or about 30% of the time. The classifier was said to identify cytomegalovirus status with high specificity and sensitivity.

Both 60 Vbeta primers and 13 Jbeta primers went into the PCR. The table came from immunoSEQ multiplex PCR; TCRdb's copy has only in-frame clones and leaves some out. The sample shows about 130,000 clones, less than 80% of them seen only once. Trimming removed 2 bases at V and 0 bases at J, with 5 bases between. CDR3 length: 13 residues. Germline V CDR1 and CDR2: GTSNPN, SVGIG (reference sequence). This sequence joins TRBV30 and TRBJ1-5; D call uncertain. The sample was PBMCs. This clonotype was sampled from a man in his forties in good health and CMV-seropositive. CDR3 loop: CAWSPGSNQPQHF. DNA of the CDR3: TGTGCCTGGAGTCCCGGTAGCAATCAGCCCCAGCATTTT.